This T cell receptor beta chain was recovered during a study of T cells in Graves' hyperthyroidism and ophthalmopathy. Study-wide results and caveats: Among thyroid clonotypes expanded above 0.001, most also appeared in blood. By a 13 V-J model, ophthalmopathy was set apart from stable hyperthyroidism.

The CDR3 is 15 residues long. CDR1 is MNHEY and CDR2 is SVGAGI in the germline V gene. The germline V and J ends were trimmed by 3 bases and 3 bases, with 15 bases remaining between them. The authors deemed Graves' hyperthyroidism stable absent ophthalmopathy progression within 18 months. Amplification yielded TCR beta CDR3 regions, with RNA transcripts as the source. First-round RT-PCR targeting the TCR CDR3 was performed with the HTBI primer set. TCRdb re-called the multiplex PCR reads through MiXCR, storing one row per CDR3 protein. The table shows around 500,000 distinct CDR3 sequences, with less than 15% occurring only once. Note on this clonotype: Its antigen remains unidentified.

Material: blood. The TCR was taken from a woman aged 40 to 50 with Graves' hyperthyroidism. The chain employs TRBV6-5 and TRBJ2-7; no definite D call. The CDR3 is CASSYNLHGSYEQYF. For the CDR3, the DNA is TGTGCCAGCAGTTATAATCTACATGGCAGCTACGAGCAGTACTTC.